Each of the 2 T cell receptor beta chains below was sequenced from the same sample in a study of T cell clones after liver transplantation. The assay was immunoSEQ multiplex PCR, and TCRdb's table has in-frame clones only and misses some. The table has tens of thousands of clones, around 90% seen once; the top ten hold about 2.5%. The sequencing here drew on CD4+ T cells from blood, taken before liver transplant. The receptors derive from a human donor who received a liver transplant.

CDR3 DNA sequence: TGCGCCAGCAGCTTGCCGGCCGGGGATACAGATACGCAGTATTTT. Protein sequence: CASSLPAGDTDTQYF. The V gene is TRBV5-1, the J gene TRBJ2-3, with D maybe TRBD2 (5 bases). Deletions cut 1 base from V and 3 bases from J, with 12 bases between. The CDR3 spans 15 residues. CDR1 and CDR2 (germline): SGHRS, YFSETQ. Variable domain in full (rest from reference TRBV5-1 and TRBJ2-3): KAGVTQTPRYLIKTRGQQVTLSCSPISGHRSVSWYQQTPGQGLQFLFEYFSETQRNKGNFPGRFSGRQFSNSRSEMNVSTLELGDSALYLCASSLPAGDTDTQYFGPGTRLTVL.

The chain joins TRBV5-1 to TRBJ1-4, with D possibly being TRBD1 (5 bases). From germline, CDR1 is SGHRS and CDR2 YFSETQ. The CDR3 spans 15 residues. Deletions cut 1 base from V and 6 bases from J, with 13 bases between. CDR3 sequence (DNA): TGCGCCAGCAGCTTGTACGGGACGGGAGATGAAAAACTGTTTTTT. It yields the protein CASSLYGTGDEKLFF.